This TCR beta chain was sequenced during a study of Ad26.COV2.S vaccination and SARS-CoV-2 variants. The study's findings and limits: Vaccinees and placebo recipients showed similar non-spike TCR breadth. Individuals receiving vaccine had higher spike-specific TCR breadth than placebo recipients did. There was reportedly substantial breadth in spike-specific CD8+ and CD4+ T cell responses after vaccination.

As for treatment: some 20 received Ad26.COV2.S at low or high dose, single or two shots; several received placebo; per-sample allocation not given. Sampling was done on day 63 after the first vaccine or placebo injection. With regard to this clone: Its antigen remains unknown.

The germline V and J ends were trimmed by 5 bases and 6 bases, with 11 bases remaining between them. The germline CDR1 and CDR2 sequences are SEHNR and FQNEAQ (reference sequence). This CDR3 is 12 amino acids long. Assay: immunoSEQ multiplex PCR; the TCRdb copy retains only in-frame clones and omits some. This table has about 350,000 clones, 80% to 90% appearing once. The V and J genes are TRBV7-9 and TRBJ2-7; TRBD1 might be the D (6 bases). This receptor was obtained from a person aged 18-65 years who received the Ad26.COV2.S COVID-19 vaccine or a placebo. The sequenced sample was peripheral blood, obtained in a trial of Ad26.COV2.S vaccine versus placebo. The chain's CDR3 is CASSASRGEQYF. The DNA for the CDR3 is TGTGCCAGCAGCGCCAGCAGGGGCGAGCAGTACTTC. The variable domain in full, completed from reference TRBV7-9 and TRBJ2-7, reads DTGVSQNPRHKITKRGQNVTFRCDPISEHNRLYWYRQTLGQGPEFLTYFQNEAQLEKSRLLSDRFSAERPKGSFSTLEIQRTEQGDSAMYLCASSASRGEQYFGPGTRLTVT.